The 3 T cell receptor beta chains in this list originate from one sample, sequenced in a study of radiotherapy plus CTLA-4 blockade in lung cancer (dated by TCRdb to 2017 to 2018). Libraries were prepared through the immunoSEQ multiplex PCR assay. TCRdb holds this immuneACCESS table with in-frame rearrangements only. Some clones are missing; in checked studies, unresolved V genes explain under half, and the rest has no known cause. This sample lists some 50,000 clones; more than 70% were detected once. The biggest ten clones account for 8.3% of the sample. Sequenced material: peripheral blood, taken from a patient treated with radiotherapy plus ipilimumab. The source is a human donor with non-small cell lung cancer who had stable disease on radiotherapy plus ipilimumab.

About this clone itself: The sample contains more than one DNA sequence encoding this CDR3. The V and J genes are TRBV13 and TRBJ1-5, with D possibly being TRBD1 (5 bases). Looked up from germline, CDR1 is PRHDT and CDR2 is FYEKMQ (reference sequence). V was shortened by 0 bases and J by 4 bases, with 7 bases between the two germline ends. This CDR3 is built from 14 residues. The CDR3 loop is CASSLGRGNQPQHF. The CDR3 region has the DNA TGTGCCAGCAGCTTAGGCCGGGGGAATCAGCCCCAGCATTTT.

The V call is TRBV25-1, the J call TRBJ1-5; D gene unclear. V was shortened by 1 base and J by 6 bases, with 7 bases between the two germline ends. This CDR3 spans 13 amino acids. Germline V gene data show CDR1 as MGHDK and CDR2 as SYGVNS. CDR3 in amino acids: CASSESPSQPQHF. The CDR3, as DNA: TGTGCCAGCAGTGAATCGCCCAGTCAGCCCCAGCATTTT. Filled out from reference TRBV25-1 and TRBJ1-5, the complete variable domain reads EADIYQTPRYLVIGTGKKITLECSQTMGHDKMYWYQQDPGMELHLIHYSYGVNSTEKGDLSSESTVSRIRTEHFPLTLESARPSHTSQYLCASSESPSQPQHFGDGTRLSIL.

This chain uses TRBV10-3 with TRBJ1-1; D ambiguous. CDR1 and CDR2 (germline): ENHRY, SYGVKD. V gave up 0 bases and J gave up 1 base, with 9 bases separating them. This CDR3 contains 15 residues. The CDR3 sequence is CAISESRVENTEAFF. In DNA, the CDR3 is TGTGCCATCAGTGAGTCGAGGGTAGAGAACACTGAAGCTTTCTTT.